The 11 T cell receptor beta chains presented below share a single source sample, sequenced in a study of human T cells and chemical hapten exposure. A single record per CDR3 protein comes from TCRdb applying MiXCR to the RACE reads. This table has tens of thousands of distinct CDR3 sequences, approximately 6.7% appearing once. The time point: pre-sensitization, week 0. Described treatment: therapeutic diphenylcyclopropenone sensitization with weekly scalp DPC. The source material was whole blood, sampled in connection with sensitization to the hapten diphenylcyclopropenone (DPC). These receptors all come from a young woman with alopecia areata. Some clones in this sample may be carry-over from other donors' samples.

This clonotype was counted ten times or more. The V gene is TRBV25-1, the J gene TRBJ2-5; the match to TRBD1 covers 7 bases. The CDR3 is 13 residues long. CDR1 is MGHDK, CDR2 SYGVNS, per germline. Trimming at V came to 6 bases and at J to 7 bases, leaving 8 bases not matched to a gene. The CDR3: CASSRTGSGTQYF. Here the CDR3 DNA reads TGTGCCAGCAGCCGGACAGGCTCGGGGACCCAGTACTTC.

Many counts were recorded for this clonotype. The rearrangement joins TRBV20-1 to TRBJ1-4, with a weak D call TRBD1 (5 bases). Trimming pared 2 bases from V and 8 bases from J, leaving 6 bases between. CDR1 is DFQATT, CDR2 SNEGSKA, per germline (reference sequence). The CDR3 extends over 11 amino acids. The CDR3 protein is CSARWGEKLFF. The CDR3 DNA is TGCAGTGCTAGATGGGGGGAAAAACTGTTTTTT.

As regards this clonotype: A much more abundant neighbour one base away suggests this may be a read error. This sequence joins TRBV20-1 and TRBJ1-1, with unresolved D. This CDR3 contains 12 residues. Germline V CDR1 and CDR2: DFQATT, SNEGSKA (reference sequence). With 6 bases removed from V and 1 base from J, the gap between germline ends came to 9 bases. CDR3 amino acids: CSAARWNTEAFF. The CDR3 DNA sequence: TGCAGTGCCGCCCGGTGGAACACTGAAGCTTTCTTT.

This clonotype was counted many times. This rearrangement joins TRBV30 to TRBJ2-5; the D is unclear. There are 11 residues in the CDR3. Trimming pared 3 bases from V and 7 bases from J, leaving 9 bases between. The germline V gene encodes CDR1 GTSNPN and CDR2 SVGIG (reference sequence). The CDR3 region is CAWSQTGTQYF. Here the CDR3 DNA reads TGTGCCTGGAGCCAGACCGGGACCCAGTACTTC.

In its sample, this clonotype was seen many times. This chain connects TRBV20-1 to TRBJ2-7; D is ambiguous. The CDR3 is 13 amino acids. Germline CDR1 DFQATT, CDR2 SNEGSKA (reference sequence). Trimming shortened V by 3 bases and J by 4 bases, and 13 bases separated the two germline ends. The CDR3 loop is CSASRDGPYEQYF. The CDR3 DNA follows: TGCAGTGCTAGCCGAGATGGGCCTTACGAGCAGTACTTC.

This clonotype was recorded many times. The chain recombines TRBV7-6 with TRBJ2-1; 9 positions agree with TRBD1. From germline, CDR1 is SGHVS and CDR2 FNYEAQ. Losses at the gene ends were 4 bases for V and 6 bases for J; bases not matched to a gene: 10. This CDR3 is 16 amino acids long. The DNA of the CDR3 is TGTGCCAGCAGCTCCGCTGATGGACAGGGGATCAATGAGCAGTTCTTC. Its translation: CASSSADGQGINEQFF.

This clonotype has a handful of counts. The chain uses TRBV29-1 and TRBJ1-6; no definite D call. This CDR3 comprises 18 residues. Germline CDR1 reads SQVTM; CDR2 reads ANQGSEA. The ends were cut back, 4 bases at V and 6 bases at J, with 25 bases in the middle. DNA of the CDR3: TGCAGCGTTGCAACCGATCCTCCCCGGGCCACATCTAATTCACCCCTCCACTTT. Translated: CSVATDPPRATSNSPLHF.

This clonotype was seen repeatedly, ten times or more. This CDR3 is CASSVPGTEQYF. CDR3 nucleotides: TGTGCCAGCAGTGTTCCGGGCACCGAGCAGTACTTC. This chain joins TRBV28 and TRBJ2-7, with D unresolved. Trimming removed 5 bases at V and 6 bases at J, with 11 bases between. CDR1 and CDR2 (germline): MDHEN, SYDVKM. The CDR3 is made up of 12 amino acids.

This clonotype showed up many times. The V and J genes are TRBV5-5 and TRBJ2-5; possible D gene TRBD1, 6 bases. CDR1 and CDR2 from the germline V gene are SGHKS and YYEKEE (reference sequence). The V gene lost 2 bases and the J gene lost 5 bases, with 13 bases spanning the gap. The CDR3 sequence is 14 residues long. CDR3 protein: CASSLNRAEETQYF. CDR3 nucleotides: TGTGCCAGCAGCTTAAACAGGGCTGAGGAGACCCAGTACTTC.

This clonotype was detected many times. The V gene is TRBV5-4, the J gene TRBJ2-4; 9 bases align to TRBD1. The CDR3 totals 16 residues. V lost 3 bases, J lost 1 base, and 5 bases stayed unmatched. Germline-derived CDR1 and CDR2 are SGHNT and YYREEE (reference sequence). CDR3: CASSWGQGRAKNIQYF. The CDR3 DNA is TGTGCCAGCAGCTGGGGACAGGGCCGGGCCAAAAACATTCAGTACTTC.

The table lists this clonotype with a few counts. The chain links TRBV7-9 to TRBJ2-3; possibly TRBD1 for D (6 bases). Trimming took 9 bases from V and 2 from J, leaving 12 bases between them. The CDR3 covers 13 residues. Germline CDR1 reads SEHNR; CDR2 reads FQNEAQ (reference sequence). CDR3 sequence reads: CASSRTATDTQYF. The DNA of the CDR3 is TGTGCCAGTTCCCGGACAGCCACAGATACGCAGTATTTT.